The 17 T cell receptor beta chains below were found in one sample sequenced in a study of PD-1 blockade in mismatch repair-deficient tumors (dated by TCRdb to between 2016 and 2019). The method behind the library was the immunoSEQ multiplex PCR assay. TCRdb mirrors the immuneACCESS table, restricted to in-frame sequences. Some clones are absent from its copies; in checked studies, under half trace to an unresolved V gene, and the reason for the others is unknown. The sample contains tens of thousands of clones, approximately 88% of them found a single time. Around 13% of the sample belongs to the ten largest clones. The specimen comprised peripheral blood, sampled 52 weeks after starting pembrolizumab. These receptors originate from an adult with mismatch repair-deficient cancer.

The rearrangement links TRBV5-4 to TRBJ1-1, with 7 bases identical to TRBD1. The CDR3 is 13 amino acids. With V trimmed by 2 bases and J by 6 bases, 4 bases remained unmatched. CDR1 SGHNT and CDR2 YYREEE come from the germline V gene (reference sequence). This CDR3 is CASSFQGVAEAFF. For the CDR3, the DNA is TGTGCCAGCAGCTTTCAGGGGGTAGCTGAAGCTTTCTTT.

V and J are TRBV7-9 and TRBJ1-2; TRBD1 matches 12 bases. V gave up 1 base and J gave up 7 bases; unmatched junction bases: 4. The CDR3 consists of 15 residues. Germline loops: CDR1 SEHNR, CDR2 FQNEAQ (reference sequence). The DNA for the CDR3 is TGTGCCAGCAGCTTAGGGGACAGGGGGCTCGGTGGCTACACCTTC. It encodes CASSLGDRGLGGYTF.

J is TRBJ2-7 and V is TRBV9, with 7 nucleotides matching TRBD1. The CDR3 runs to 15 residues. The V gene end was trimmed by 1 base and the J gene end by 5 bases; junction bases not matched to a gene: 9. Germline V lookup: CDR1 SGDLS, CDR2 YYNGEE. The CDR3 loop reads CASSVREQGSDEQYF. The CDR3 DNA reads TGTGCCAGCAGCGTAAGAGAACAGGGGTCGGACGAGCAGTACTTC.

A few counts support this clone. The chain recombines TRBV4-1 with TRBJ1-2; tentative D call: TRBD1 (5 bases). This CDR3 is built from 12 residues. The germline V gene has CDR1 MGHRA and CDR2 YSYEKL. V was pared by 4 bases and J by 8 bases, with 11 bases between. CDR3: CASSPGWGGYTF. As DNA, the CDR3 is TGCGCCAGCAGCCCGGGGTGGGGCGGCTACACCTTC.

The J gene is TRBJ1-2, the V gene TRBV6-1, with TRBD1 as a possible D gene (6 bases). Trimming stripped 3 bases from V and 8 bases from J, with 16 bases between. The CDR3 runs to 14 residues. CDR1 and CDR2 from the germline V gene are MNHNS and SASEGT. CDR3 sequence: CASSDLGGINGYTF. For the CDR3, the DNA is TGTGCCAGCAGTGATTTGGGGGGCATTAACGGCTACACCTTC.

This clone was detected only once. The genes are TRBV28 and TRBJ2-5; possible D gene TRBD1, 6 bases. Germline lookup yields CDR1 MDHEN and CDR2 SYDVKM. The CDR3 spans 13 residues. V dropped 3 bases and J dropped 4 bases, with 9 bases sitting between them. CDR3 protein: CASSLSDRETQYF. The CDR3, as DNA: TGTGCCAGCAGTTTGTCGGACAGAGAGACCCAGTACTTC.

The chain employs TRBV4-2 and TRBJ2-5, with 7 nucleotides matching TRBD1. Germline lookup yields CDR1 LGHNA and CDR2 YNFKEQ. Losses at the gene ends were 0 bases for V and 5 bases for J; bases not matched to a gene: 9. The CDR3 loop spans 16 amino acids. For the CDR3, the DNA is TGTGCCAGCAGCCAAGATAGGGCAGGGGGAAAGGAGACCCAGTACTTC. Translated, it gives CASSQDRAGGKETQYF.

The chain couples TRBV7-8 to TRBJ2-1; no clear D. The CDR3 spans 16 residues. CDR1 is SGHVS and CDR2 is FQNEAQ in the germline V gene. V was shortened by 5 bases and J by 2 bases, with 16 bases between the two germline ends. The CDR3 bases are TGTGCCAGCAGCCAGAGTATGGGCGGAGCCTACAATGAGCAGTTCTTC. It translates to CASSQSMGGAYNEQFF.

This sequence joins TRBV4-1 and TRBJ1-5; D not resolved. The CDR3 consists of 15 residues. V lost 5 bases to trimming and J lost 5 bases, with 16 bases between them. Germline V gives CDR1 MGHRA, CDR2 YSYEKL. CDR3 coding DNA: TGCGCCAGCAGCTATTCCGGGATCCCCCATCAGCCCCAGCATTTT. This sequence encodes CASSYSGIPHQPQHF.

The CDR3 loop is CASSQPTANTEAFF. In DNA, the CDR3 is TGTGCCAGCAGCCAACCTACAGCGAACACTGAAGCTTTCTTT. The rearrangement uses TRBV4-2 and TRBJ1-1; D gene uncertain. Trimming shortened V by 2 bases and J by 1 base, and 8 bases separated the two germline ends. This CDR3 is built from 14 residues. Germline values: CDR1 LGHNA, CDR2 YNFKEQ.

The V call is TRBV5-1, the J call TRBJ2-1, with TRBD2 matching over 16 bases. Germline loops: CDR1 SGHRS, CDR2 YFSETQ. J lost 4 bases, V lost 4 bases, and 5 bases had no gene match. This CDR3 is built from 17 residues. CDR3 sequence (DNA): TGCGCCAGCAGCCCGGGGACTAGCGGGAGGGGTTACAATGAGCAGTTCTTC. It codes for CASSPGTSGRGYNEQFF.

The CDR3 DNA reads as TGCGCCAGCAGTCCGGACATCTCTGGAAACACCATATATTTT. Amino acids: CASSPDISGNTIYF. V usage is TRBV10-1 and J usage is TRBJ1-3; perhaps TRBD1 as D (5 bases). V lost 5 bases to trimming and J lost 0 bases, with 8 bases between them. The CDR3 has 14 residues. Germline CDR1 and CDR2: WNHNN and SYGVQD (reference sequence).

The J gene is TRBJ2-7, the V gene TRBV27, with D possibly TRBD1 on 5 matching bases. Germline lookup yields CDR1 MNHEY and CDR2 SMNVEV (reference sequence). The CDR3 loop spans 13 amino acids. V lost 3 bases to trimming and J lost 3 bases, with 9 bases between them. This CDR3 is CASSFGRDYEQYF. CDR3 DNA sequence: TGTGCCAGCAGTTTTGGCAGGGACTACGAGCAGTACTTC.

CDR3 loop: CASSSPRTGTYGYTF. The CDR3, as DNA: TGTGCCAGCAGCAGCCCAAGGACAGGGACCTATGGCTACACCTTC. The chain is built from TRBV5-8 and TRBJ1-2, with 8 bases lining up with TRBD1. The CDR3 is made up of 15 amino acids. J lost 4 bases, V lost 4 bases, and 9 bases had no gene match. CDR1 SGHTS and CDR2 YDEGEE come from the germline V gene.

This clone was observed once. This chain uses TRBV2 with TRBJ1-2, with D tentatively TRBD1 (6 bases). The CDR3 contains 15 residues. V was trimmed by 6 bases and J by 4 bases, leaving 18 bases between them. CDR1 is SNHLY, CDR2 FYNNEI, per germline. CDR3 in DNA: TGTGCCAGCAGCCAAACACCACAGGGAAGCTATGGCTACACCTTC. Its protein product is CASSQTPQGSYGYTF.

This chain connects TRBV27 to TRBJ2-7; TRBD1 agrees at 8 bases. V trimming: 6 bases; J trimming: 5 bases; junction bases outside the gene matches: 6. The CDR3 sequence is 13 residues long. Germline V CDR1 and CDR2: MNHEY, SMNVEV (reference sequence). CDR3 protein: CASSPRTGNEQYF. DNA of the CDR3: TGTGCCAGCAGCCCGAGGACAGGGAACGAGCAGTACTTC.

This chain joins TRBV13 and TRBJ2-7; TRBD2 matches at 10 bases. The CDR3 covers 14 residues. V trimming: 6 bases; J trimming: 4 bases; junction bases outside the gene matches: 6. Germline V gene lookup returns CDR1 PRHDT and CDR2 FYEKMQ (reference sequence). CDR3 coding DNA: TGTGCCAGCAGGGAGCGGGAGGGCCGGTACGAGCAGTACTTC. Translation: CASREREGRYEQYF.